This is a list of T cell receptor beta chains from one sample in a study of T-cell reconstitution after alpha-beta-depleted transplantation in children. TCRdb passed the PCR reads through MiXCR, listing each CDR3 protein once. Here the sample spans 500,000 to 600,000 distinct CDR3 sequences, about 17% being singletons. Sequencing was performed on PBMCs from the stem cell graft donor, taken from the stem cell graft. These TCRs come from a human donor who donated a stem cell graft to a child with acute lymphoblastic leukemia. The CDR3 runs from the conserved cysteine through the conserved F or W. The D gene is left open where the match is weak. Clone sizes are given selectively: once, few, many, or a class where the clone is expanded.

J gene	V gene	clone size	D gene	CDR3 protein	CDR3 DNA
TRBJ2-4	TRBV15	few	-	CATSRGGSLPKNIQYF	TGTGCCACCAGCAGAGGAGGTTCTCTTCCCAAAAACATTCAGTACTTC
TRBJ2-6	TRBV20-1	-	TRBD1	CSARTGGSLVPGANVLTF	TGCAGTGCTAGAACAGGGGGCTCCCTAGTTCCTGGGGCCAACGTCCTGACTTTC
TRBJ2-7	TRBV12-3/TRBV12-4	few	-	CASRRDISYEQYF	TGTGCCAGCAGACGCGACATTTCCTACGAGCAGTACTTC
TRBJ2-5	TRBV18	-	-	CASSPYQDTQYF	TGTGCCAGCTCGCCGTACCAAGATACCCAGTACTTC
TRBJ1-6	TRBV7-3	-	-	CASSLTGVAYSPLHF	TGTGCCAGCAGCTTAACAGGGGTGGCGTATTCACCCCTCCACTTT
TRBJ2-1	TRBV27	-	TRBD2	CASSSRLAGVTGEQFF	TGTGCCAGCAGTTCCCGACTAGCGGGAGTGACCGGCGAGCAGTTCTTC
TRBJ2-7	TRBV25-1	few	-	CASSGDEQYF	TGTGCCAGCAGCGGGGACGAGCAGTACTTC
TRBJ2-2	TRBV12-3/TRBV12-4	-	-	CASSFGLMHTGELFF	TGTGCCAGCAGTTTTGGACTAATGCACACCGGGGAGCTGTTTTTT
TRBJ2-3	TRBV28	few	-	CASSLLTLTTDTQYF	TGTGCCAGCAGTTTATTAACCCTGACTACAGATACGCAGTATTTT
TRBJ1-3	TRBV4-1	few	-	CASSQLGLAGNTIYF	TGCGCCAGCAGCCAACTCGGGTTGGCTGGAAACACCATATATTTT
TRBJ2-7	TRBV5-1	many	-	CASSLRDRTVAGSPYEQYF	TGCGCCAGCAGCTTGAGAGATAGGACGGTGGCGGGATCCCCCTACGAGCAGTACTTC
TRBJ1-4	TRBV5-1	few	-	CASSTRGDSPTNEKLFF	TGCGCCAGCAGTACCAGGGGCGACTCCCCAACTAATGAAAAACTGTTTTTT
TRBJ1-6	TRBV9	-	-	CASSVGAKDMPLHF	TGTGCCAGCAGCGTAGGGGCAAAAGATATGCCCCTCCACTTT
TRBJ2-1	TRBV12-3/TRBV12-4	-	-	CASSEFTGYNEQFF	TGTGCCAGCAGTGAATTCACTGGCTACAATGAGCAGTTCTTC
TRBJ2-7	TRBV5-5	few	TRBD1	CASSTKITGVDSYEQYF	TGTGCCAGCAGCACGAAAATCACAGGGGTAGACTCCTACGAGCAGTACTTC
TRBJ2-1	TRBV20-1	few	TRBD1	CSATTPATGGNEQFF	TGCAGTGCTACAACTCCCGCTACAGGGGGCAATGAGCAGTTCTTC
TRBJ1-5	TRBV20-1	few	-	CSARDPGQLDQPQHF	TGCAGTGCTAGAGATCCCGGACAGCTCGATCAGCCCCAGCATTTT
TRBJ1-5	TRBV27	-	-	CASWGGMGNQPQHF	TGTGCCAGCTGGGGGGGAATGGGCAATCAGCCCCAGCATTTT
TRBJ2-2	TRBV18	-	-	CASSPRGTYHTGELFF	TGTGCCAGCTCACCACGCGGGACATATCACACCGGGGAGCTGTTTTTT
TRBJ1-5	TRBV11-2	-	-	CASTSPGQPQHF	TGTGCCAGCACCAGCCCAGGTCAGCCCCAGCATTTT
TRBJ1-3	TRBV15	-	-	CATSRGGHGNTIYF	TGTGCCACCAGCAGAGGCGGTCACGGAAACACCATATATTTT
TRBJ2-7	TRBV7-2	-	-	CASRPFGPTYEQYF	TGTGCCAGCAGACCATTCGGGCCAACCTACGAGCAGTACTTC
TRBJ1-5	TRBV7-6	once	-	CASSPQWGNQHF	TGTGCCAGCAGCCCCCAATGGGGTAACCAGCATTTT
TRBJ2-7	TRBV12-3/TRBV12-4	-	-	CASSRTTYEQYF	TGTGCCAGCAGTCGGACTACCTACGAGCAGTACTTC
TRBJ1-1	TRBV5-1	few	TRBD1	CASSPGQTYTEAFF	TGCGCCAGCAGCCCGGGACAGACTTACACTGAAGCTTTCTTT
TRBJ1-1	TRBV28	few	TRBD1	CASSLLLQGLNTEAFF	TGTGCCAGCAGCCTTCTCCTACAGGGGTTGAACACTGAAGCTTTCTTT
TRBJ2-1	TRBV12-3/TRBV12-4	many	-	CASSYGISGASYNEQFF	TGTGCCAGCAGTTACGGTATATCAGGGGCGAGTTACAATGAGCAGTTCTTC
TRBJ1-1	TRBV29-1	few	-	CSVEDRTPEAFF	TGCAGCGTTGAAGATCGGACACCTGAAGCTTTCTTT
TRBJ2-3	TRBV9	-	TRBD2	CASSVASGSLADTQYF	TGTGCCAGCAGCGTGGCTAGCGGGAGTCTCGCAGATACGCAGTATTTT
TRBJ2-1	TRBV10-2	few	TRBD2	CASSAGTSDEQFF	TGCGCCAGCAGTGCTGGGACTAGCGATGAGCAGTTCTTC
TRBJ2-1	TRBV5-1	-	-	CASSLALAVGSYNEQFF	TGCGCCAGCAGCTTGGCCTTGGCAGTCGGGTCCTACAATGAGCAGTTCTTC
TRBJ2-7	TRBV5-1	-	-	CASSLDQGRNYEQYF	TGCGCCAGCAGCTTGGATCAAGGGCGTAACTACGAGCAGTACTTC
TRBJ2-3	TRBV7-3	few	-	CASSTTGTAPGTQYF	TGTGCCAGCAGCACAACCGGGACTGCCCCCGGTACGCAGTATTTT
TRBJ2-7	TRBV6-5	few	TRBD2	CASSYSLRGRAGEQYF	TGTGCCAGCAGTTACTCGTTGCGCGGGAGAGCGGGAGAGCAGTACTTC
TRBJ2-3	TRBV6-1	few	TRBD1	CASSQTGDTDTQYF	TGTGCCAGCAGCCAGACAGGGGACACAGATACGCAGTATTTT
TRBJ1-3	TRBV20-1	few	-	CSAPGGRDLRNTIYF	TGCAGTGCCCCTGGAGGTCGGGACCTCCGAAACACCATATATTTT
TRBJ2-7	TRBV5-1	-	TRBD2	CASSLVGAGGPLDEQYF	TGCGCCAGCAGCTTGGTTGGCGCGGGAGGGCCTCTCGACGAGCAGTACTTC
TRBJ2-1	TRBV5-3	-	TRBD2	CARSCNSGRSNEQFF	TGTGCCAGAAGCTGCAATAGCGGGAGATCCAATGAGCAGTTCTTC
TRBJ2-7	TRBV20-1	few	TRBD1	CSAGTGTGIYEQYF	TGCAGTGCTGGAACCGGGACAGGGATTTACGAGCAGTACTTC
TRBJ2-5	TRBV20-1	-	-	CSASGGETLQETQYF	TGCAGTGCTAGTGGCGGGGAGACCCTCCAAGAGACCCAGTACTTC
TRBJ2-3	TRBV7-9	-	-	CASSLLQVVGDTQYF	TGTGCCAGCAGCTTATTACAGGTCGTCGGGGATACGCAGTATTTT
TRBJ2-1	TRBV20-1	few	-	CSAKKQGYPSGEQFF	TGCAGTGCTAAGAAACAGGGATACCCCTCTGGTGAGCAGTTCTTC
TRBJ2-7	TRBV27	few	TRBD2	CASSFGLAPYEQYF	TGTGCCAGCAGTTTCGGACTAGCGCCCTACGAGCAGTACTTC
TRBJ2-7	TRBV21-1	few	-	CASSKVAHYEQYF	TGTGCCAGCAGCAAAGTAGCGCACTACGAGCAGTACTTC
TRBJ1-2	TRBV29-1	-	-	CSGVDNYGYTF	TGCAGCGGCGTCGACAACTATGGCTACACCTTC
TRBJ2-7	TRBV5-1	few	-	CASSLAWEIFSREQYF	TGCGCCAGCAGCTTGGCTTGGGAAATCTTTTCGCGAGAGCAGTACTTC
TRBJ2-7	TRBV4-1	few	TRBD1	CASSTRPGQGVGNEQYF	TGCGCCAGCAGCACCCGACCGGGACAGGGGGTGGGAAACGAGCAGTACTTC
TRBJ2-1	TRBV7-9	many	TRBD2	CASKKELALSNEQFF	TGTGCCAGCAAGAAGGAACTAGCGTTGAGCAATGAGCAGTTCTTC
TRBJ2-1	TRBV7-9	-	-	CASSSPQGPSYNEQFF	TGTGCCAGCAGCTCGCCACAGGGACCCTCCTACAATGAGCAGTTCTTC
TRBJ2-7	TRBV18	few	-	CASSGGNPDGPYEQYF	TGTGCCAGCTCAGGGGGGAACCCGGACGGCCCCTACGAGCAGTACTTC
TRBJ1-5	TRBV27	few	-	CASSSEQGRRNQPQHF	TGTGCCAGCAGTAGTGAACAGGGTAGGAGAAATCAGCCCCAGCATTTT
TRBJ2-1	TRBV6-1	once	-	CAGSGGGAYPPSSYNEQFF	TGTGCCGGCTCCGGGGGCGGCGCCTACCCACCAAGCTCCTACAATGAGCAGTTCTTC
TRBJ1-2	TRBV4-1	many	-	CASSQAAGQGYGYTF	TGCGCCAGCAGCCAAGCTGCCGGGCAGGGGTATGGCTACACCTTC
TRBJ2-2	TRBV6-1	few	TRBD1	CASSINRGLTGELFF	TGTGCCAGCAGTATAAACAGGGGGCTCACCGGGGAGCTGTTTTTT
TRBJ2-1	TRBV11-1	-	TRBD2	CASSPAAGGPSSYNEQFF	TGTGCCAGCAGCCCGGCAGCGGGAGGCCCGAGCTCCTACAATGAGCAGTTCTTC
TRBJ2-1	TRBV5-1	-	TRBD2	CASSRKTSGDYNEQFF	TGCGCCAGCAGCCGCAAGACTAGCGGGGACTACAATGAGCAGTTCTTC
TRBJ2-5	TRBV4-2	few	-	CASSQDQGTQETQYF	TGTGCCAGCAGCCAAGACCAGGGCACCCAAGAGACCCAGTACTTC